These 7 T cell receptor beta chains came from one sample sequenced in a study of cytomegalovirus exposure and HLA in healthy donors. With 60 Vbeta and 13 Jbeta primers, the PCR was carried out. Measured with immunoSEQ multiplex PCR; TCRdb has only the in-frame clones, and not every one. The table lists about 130,000 clones, roughly 70% of them singletons, with 3% to 4.5% in the top ten. Sequencing input: PBMCs. The receptor source for this set is a middle-aged man in good health and CMV-seropositive.

The rearrangement joins TRBV29-1 to TRBJ2-7; D is perhaps TRBD2 (5 bases). Germline V CDR1 and CDR2: SQVTM, ANQGSEA. V was trimmed by 8 bases and J by 2 bases, leaving 16 bases between them. This CDR3 region has 13 residues. The CDR3 nucleotides read TGCAGCATACGAGGGAGAAGACCCTACGAGCAGTACTTC. Amino acid sequence: CSIRGRRPYEQYF.

This clone has a handful of counts. J is TRBJ1-3 and V is TRBV6-5; tentatively, D is TRBD1 (6 bases). This CDR3 comprises 13 residues. Deletions cut 5 bases from V and 2 bases from J, with 7 bases between. Per germline, CDR1 MNHEY and CDR2 SVGAGI. The CDR3 spells CASSGTTGNTIYF. Here the CDR3 DNA reads TGTGCCAGCAGTGGGACAACTGGAAACACCATATATTTT.

The V gene is TRBV18, the J gene TRBJ1-1; D is uncertain. V was shortened by 1 base and J by 2 bases, with 11 bases between the two germline ends. Germline CDR1 reads KGHSH; CDR2 reads LQKENI. The CDR3 totals 15 residues. CDR3 bases: TGTGCCAGCTCACCACGGGAGTTAGCAAACACTGAAGCTTTCTTT. It yields the protein CASSPRELANTEAFF.

The V gene is TRBV30, the J gene TRBJ1-3; D not certain. The CDR3 length is 14 residues. Germline CDR1 is GTSNPN and CDR2 is SVGIG (reference sequence). Trimming removed 8 bases at V and 4 bases at J, with 18 bases between. In DNA, the CDR3 is TGTGCCCTACTATCCCCCCTCGTCGGAAACACCATATATTTT. Its protein is CALLSPLVGNTIYF.

The chain recombines TRBV27 with TRBJ2-1, with TRBD1 matching 7 bases. The length of the CDR3 is 12 residues. Looked up from germline, CDR1 is MNHEY and CDR2 is SMNVEV (reference sequence). The J segment lost 8 bases and the V segment lost 7 bases, leaving 5 bases of the junction unmatched. In nucleotides, the CDR3 is TGTGCCAGCACCGACAGGGTCCATGAGCAGTTCTTC. Translating it yields CASTDRVHEQFF.

The chain links TRBV5-5 to TRBJ2-5; 10 positions match TRBD1. With 4 bases clipped from V and 4 bases from J, the junction kept 4 bases outside the gene matches. The CDR3 length is 14 residues. Germline V lookup: CDR1 SGHKS, CDR2 YYEKEE (reference sequence). CDR3 sequence (DNA): TGTGCCAGCAGCACCGGACAGGGGGGAGAGACCCAGTACTTC. Its translation is CASSTGQGGETQYF.

The chain is built from TRBV5-1 and TRBJ2-5, with TRBD2 as a possible D gene (5 bases). This CDR3 comprises 16 residues. V was cut by 7 bases and J by 4 bases, with 23 bases left in between. Per germline, CDR1 SGHRS and CDR2 YFSETQ. CDR3 residues: CASSRRTRGGGETQYF. As DNA, the CDR3 is TGCGCCAGCTCTCGTCGGACCCGCGGTGGAGGAGAGACCCAGTACTTC.